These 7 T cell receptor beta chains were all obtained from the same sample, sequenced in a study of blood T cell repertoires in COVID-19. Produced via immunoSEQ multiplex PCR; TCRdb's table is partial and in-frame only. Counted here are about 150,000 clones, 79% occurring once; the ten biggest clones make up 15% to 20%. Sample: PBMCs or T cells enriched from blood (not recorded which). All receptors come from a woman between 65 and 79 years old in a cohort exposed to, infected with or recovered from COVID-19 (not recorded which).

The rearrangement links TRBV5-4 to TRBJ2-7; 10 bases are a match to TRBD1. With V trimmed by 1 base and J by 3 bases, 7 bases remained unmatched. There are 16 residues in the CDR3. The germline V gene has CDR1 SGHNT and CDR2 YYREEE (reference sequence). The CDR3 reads CASSLPAGTGVYEQYF. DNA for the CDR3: TGTGCCAGCAGCTTGCCGGCCGGGACAGGGGTCTACGAGCAGTACTTC.

Here the CDR3 DNA reads TGTGCCAGCAGCCCACAGGGAGGGTCGGAAAAACTGTTTTTT. This gives the protein CASSPQGGSEKLFF. The V gene is TRBV7-2, the J gene TRBJ1-4; possibly TRBD1 for D (6 bases). Germline assignment: CDR1 SGHTA and CDR2 FQGNSA. This CDR3 contains 14 residues. V lost 5 bases, J lost 8 bases, and 15 bases lay in between.

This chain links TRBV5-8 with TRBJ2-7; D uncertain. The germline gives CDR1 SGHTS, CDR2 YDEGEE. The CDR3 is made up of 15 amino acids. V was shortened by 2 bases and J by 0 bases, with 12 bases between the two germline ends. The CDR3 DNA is TGTGCCAGCAGCTTAACTAACCCCTTCTCCTACGAGCAGTACTTC. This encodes CASSLTNPFSYEQYF.

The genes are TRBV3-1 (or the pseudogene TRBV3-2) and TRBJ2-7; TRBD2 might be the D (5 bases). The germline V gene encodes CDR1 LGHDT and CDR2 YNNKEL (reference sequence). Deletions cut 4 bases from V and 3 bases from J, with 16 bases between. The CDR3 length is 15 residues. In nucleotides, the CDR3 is TGTGCCAGCAGCCCGGGATTGGGCCACCTCTACGAGCAGTACTTC. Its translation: CASSPGLGHLYEQYF.

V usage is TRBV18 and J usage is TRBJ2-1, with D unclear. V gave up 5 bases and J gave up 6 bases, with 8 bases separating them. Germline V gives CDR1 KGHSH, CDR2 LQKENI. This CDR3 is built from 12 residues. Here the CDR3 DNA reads TGTGCCAGCTCAAACATATTCAATGAGCAGTTCTTC. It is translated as CASSNIFNEQFF.

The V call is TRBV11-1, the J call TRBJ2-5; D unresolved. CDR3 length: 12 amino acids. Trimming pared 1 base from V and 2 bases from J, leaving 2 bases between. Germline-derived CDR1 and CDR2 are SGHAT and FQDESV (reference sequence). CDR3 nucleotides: TGTGCCAGCAGCTTAGTACAAGAGACCCAGTACTTC. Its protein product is CASSLVQETQYF.

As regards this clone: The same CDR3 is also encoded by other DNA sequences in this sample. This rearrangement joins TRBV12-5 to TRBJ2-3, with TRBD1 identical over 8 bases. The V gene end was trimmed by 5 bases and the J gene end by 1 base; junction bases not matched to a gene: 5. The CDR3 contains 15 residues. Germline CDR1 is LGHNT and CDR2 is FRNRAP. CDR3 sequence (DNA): TGTGCTAGTGGTCCGCCGGGACAGGGCACAGATACGCAGTATTTT. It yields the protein CASGPPGQGTDTQYF.